This T cell receptor (beta chain) was obtained from a study of STAT5B mutations in CD4+ large granular lymphocyte leukemia. Overall study findings and caveats: No patients shared main leukemic clonotypes, though about 24% appeared at low frequency elsewhere. TRBV06-family usage was enriched in top patient clones (8/27) versus controls (2/35). Patient CD4-sorted repertoires stayed more clonal than healthy ones after leukemic-clone removal.

Notes on this clone: Its antigen remains unidentified.

The CDR3 length is 13 residues. The V end lost 2 bases, the J end lost 5 bases, and 9 bases lay between the germline ends. Germline CDR1 is SGHTA and CDR2 is FQGNSA. Per the original data handling: Productive clonotypes were detectable down to 2.59 x 10-5 frequency. Libraries were prepared by immunoSEQ multiplex PCR; TCRdb keeps only in-frame clonotypes and omits some of them. V, J and clone size reflect that table, while D and trimming were determined from the DNA. The data hold around 25,000 clones, with around 72% observed a single time. This chain links TRBV7-2 with TRBJ2-5, with D possibly matching TRBD2 (6 bases). Source material: CD4+ T cells from blood buffy coats. The sequence was obtained from a human donor in good health. CDR3 bases: TGTGCCAGCAGCTTATCTGGGGGGGAGACCCAGTACTTC. Its protein is CASSLSGGETQYF.